These 14 T cell receptor beta chains share one sample of origin, sequenced in a study of cytomegalovirus exposure and HLA in healthy donors. The study ran its PCR with 60 Vbeta and 13 Jbeta primers. Repertoires were generated with immunoSEQ multiplex PCR, while TCRdb's copy carries only in-frame clones and drops some. Of about 150,000 clones in the sample, around three quarters were seen once. Sequenced input: PBMCs. The receptors were sampled from a man aged 40-50 years in good health and CMV-seropositive.

The V gene is TRBV11-3, the J gene TRBJ2-3; perhaps TRBD2 as D (5 bases). Germline CDR1 and CDR2: SGHNT and YENEEA. CDR3 length equals 13 residues. V shed 3 bases and J shed 3 bases, with 7 bases lying between them. The CDR3 DNA sequence: TGTGCCAGCAGCTTTAGGAGGACAGATACGCAGTATTTT. It is translated as CASSFRRTDTQYF.

The chain recombines TRBV11-2 with TRBJ2-1; possibly TRBD1 for D (5 bases). V gave up 1 base and J gave up 7 bases, with 8 bases separating them. Germline CDR1 reads SGHAT; CDR2 reads FQNNGV. The CDR3 covers 13 residues. The CDR3 region is CASSLGGRNEQFF. The CDR3, as DNA: TGTGCCAGCAGCTTAGGGGGCCGTAATGAGCAGTTCTTC.

The chain is built from TRBV25-1 and TRBJ1-2; 8 bases are a match to TRBD1. V lost 1 base, J lost 8 bases, and 15 bases stayed unmatched. The V gene's germline CDR1 is MGHDK and CDR2 SYGVNS. The CDR3 sequence is 17 residues long. The CDR3 here is CASSEWSGGTGLQGYTF. The CDR3, as DNA: TGTGCCAGCAGTGAATGGAGCGGGGGGACAGGTCTCCAGGGCTACACCTTC.

The V and J genes are TRBV6-6 and TRBJ1-1; 7 positions match TRBD1. Germline CDR1 and CDR2: MNHNY and SVGAGI (reference sequence). There are 15 residues in the CDR3. J gave up 1 base and V 6 bases, and 8 bases lay outside the gene matches. DNA of the CDR3: TGTGCCAGCAGATCGACAGGGAGAGGGAACACTGAAGCTTTCTTT. Amino acids: CASRSTGRGNTEAFF.

This chain connects TRBV11-3 to TRBJ2-2, with D possibly being TRBD2 (5 bases). In germline, CDR1 is SGHNT, CDR2 YENEEA. V was shortened by 3 bases and J by 5 bases, with 7 bases between the two germline ends. The CDR3 runs 13 residues. CDR3 amino acids: CASSFRGTGELFF. CDR3 bases: TGTGCCAGCAGCTTCCGGGGTACCGGGGAGCTGTTTTTT.

The J gene is TRBJ2-5, the V gene TRBV5-1; the match to TRBD2 covers 16 bases. Germline CDR1 reads SGHRS; CDR2 reads YFSETQ. The J segment lost 4 bases and the V segment lost 3 bases, leaving 3 bases of the junction unmatched. This CDR3 contains 16 residues. The CDR3 loop is CASSSGTSGGGETQYF. CDR3 DNA sequence: TGCGCCAGCAGCTCGGGGACTAGCGGGGGGGGAGAGACCCAGTACTTC.

The rearrangement uses TRBV29-1 and TRBJ1-1; 9 bases are a match to TRBD1. The V segment lost 8 bases and the J segment 1 base; nucleotides outside the gene matches: 20. Per the germline V gene, CDR1 is SQVTM and CDR2 is ANQGSEA. The CDR3 is 18 amino acids. The CDR3 nucleotides are TGCAGCTCTCAGTTGGGGCCGGGACAGGGTAATCGGAACACTGAAGCTTTCTTT. Protein product: CSSQLGPGQGNRNTEAFF.

V and J are TRBV10-2 and TRBJ2-7; D is uncertain. Trimming took off 4 bases at V and 3 bases at J, with 7 bases between the two ends. The V gene's germline CDR1 is WSHSY and CDR2 SAAADI. This CDR3 is 12 amino acids long. The CDR3 here is CASSVSGYEQYF. The DNA for the CDR3 is TGCGCCAGCAGTGTTTCGGGCTACGAGCAGTACTTC.

This rearrangement joins TRBV7-2 to TRBJ1-1; 7 bases fit TRBD1. Germline V lookup: CDR1 SGHTA, CDR2 FQGNSA. V trimming: 2 bases; J trimming: 11 bases; junction bases outside the gene matches: 8. The CDR3 covers 13 residues. The CDR3 here is CASSLKGAPAAFF. CDR3 DNA: TGTGCCAGCAGCTTAAAGGGGGCCCCCGCGGCTTTCTTT.

This clone was observed a few times. The chain recombines TRBV5-6 with TRBJ1-1; unclear D gene. Trimming removed 4 bases at V and 8 bases at J, with 9 bases between. Germline V gives CDR1 SGHDT, CDR2 YYEEEE. CDR3 length: 11 residues. The CDR3 protein is CASSTELEAFF. The DNA of the CDR3 is TGTGCCAGCAGCACAGAACTCGAAGCTTTCTTT.

About this clone: The junction differs from germline at one of its ends, possibly a read error. This sequence joins TRBV11-2 and TRBJ1-6, with D uncertain. CDR3 length: 13 amino acids. Germline V gives CDR1 SGHAT, CDR2 FQNNGV. The CDR3 nucleotides are TGTGCCAGCAGCTTCTCCGATAATTCACCCCTCCACTTT. It is translated as CASSFSDNSPLHF.

DNA of the CDR3: TGTGCCAGCAGCTTCGGTGGGATGAGGGATACCTACGAGCAGTACTTC. It is translated as CASSFGGMRDTYEQYF. The chain couples TRBV11-2 to TRBJ2-7, with a tentative D call TRBD2 (5 bases). V shed 3 bases and J shed 2 bases, with 17 bases lying between them. The germline CDR1 and CDR2 sequences are SGHAT and FQNNGV. The CDR3 extends over 16 amino acids.

The chain has TRBV2 and TRBJ2-1; 15 bases fit TRBD2. The CDR3 sequence is 16 residues long. CDR1 SNHLY and CDR2 FYNNEI come from the germline V gene. Trimming at V came to 4 bases and at J to 8 bases, leaving 6 bases not matched to a gene. The CDR3 nucleotides read TGTGCCAGCAGTGCGACCGGACTAGCGGGGGGGGATGAGCAGTTCTTC. Protein product: CASSATGLAGGDEQFF. Using reference TRBV2 and TRBJ2-1 for the parts outside the CDR3, the full variable domain is EPEVTQTPSHQVTQMGQEVILRCVPISNHLYFYWYRQILGQKVEFLVSFYNNEISEKSEIFDDQFSVERPDGSNFTLKIRSTKLEDSAMYFCASSATGLAGGDEQFFGPGTRLTVL.

The chain joins TRBV27 to TRBJ2-5, with 8 bases aligning to TRBD2. With V trimmed by 0 bases and J by 5 bases, 5 bases remained unmatched. Germline V gene sequence: CDR1 MNHEY, CDR2 SMNVEV (reference sequence). The CDR3 runs to 15 residues. The CDR3 DNA reads TGTGCCAGCAGTTTATCAGGACTAGCTCAGGAGACCCAGTACTTC. This codes for CASSLSGLAQETQYF.